These 19 T cell receptor beta chains were sequenced from one sample in a study of cytomegalovirus exposure and HLA in healthy donors (dated by TCRdb to 2016 to 2017). The library was generated by the immunoSEQ multiplex PCR assay. Entries here come from immuneACCESS through TCRdb and include only in-frame sequences with V and J called. Some clones fail to appear in such tables; in the studies checked, an unresolved V gene covers under half of the shortfall, and the cause of the remainder is unknown. For this sample the table gives some 170,000 clones, of which around 87% were detected only once. Clones ranked in the top ten supply 1.4% of the sample. The specimen was PBMCs. Every receptor here comes from a woman aged 25 to 39 in good health and CMV-seronegative.

This clone was counted ten times or more. This chain links TRBV4-2 with TRBJ2-3; 9 bases are shared with TRBD2. The CDR3 is 18 residues long. With V trimmed by 1 base and J by 2 bases, 10 bases remained unmatched. Germline V gene lookup returns CDR1 LGHNA and CDR2 YNFKEQ. CDR3 sequence: CASSQGPPGGGATDTQYF. The CDR3 bases are TGTGCCAGCAGCCAAGGCCCTCCAGGCGGGGGGGCCACAGATACGCAGTATTTT.

This clone was picked up a small number of times. The chain has TRBV6-1 and TRBJ2-7, with 7 bases identical to TRBD1. Looked up from germline, CDR1 is MNHNS and CDR2 is SASEGT. J lost 6 bases, V lost 3 bases, and 5 bases had no gene match. The CDR3 consists of 13 residues. CDR3 sequence reads: CASSDRTGAEQYF. The CDR3 bases are TGTGCCAGCAGTGACAGAACAGGGGCCGAGCAGTACTTC.

The genes are TRBV5-8 and TRBJ2-5, with D possibly matching TRBD1 (6 bases). This CDR3 is built from 16 residues. V lost 2 bases to trimming and J lost 3 bases, with 17 bases between them. Germline CDR1 SGHTS, CDR2 YDEGEE. The CDR3 nucleotides read TGTGCCAGCAGCTTCCTACAGGGAGAACCAGAAGAGACCCAGTACTTC. Its protein is CASSFLQGEPEETQYF. Looking up the rest from reference TRBV5-8 and TRBJ2-5 gives the full variable domain: EAGVTQSPTHLIKTRGQQATLRCSPISGHTSVYWYQQALGLGLQFLLWYDEGEERNRGNFPPRFSGRQFPNYSSELNVNALELEDSALYLCASSFLQGEPEETQYFGPGTRLLVL.

The chain couples TRBV6-1 to TRBJ1-6; D might be TRBD1 (6 bases). The CDR3 is made up of 14 amino acids. Germline loops: CDR1 MNHNS, CDR2 SASEGT. The ends were cut back, 5 bases at V and 7 bases at J, with 12 bases in the middle. The CDR3, as DNA: TGTGCCAGCAGTCCACAGGGAGAGAATTCACCCCTCCACTTT. Protein product: CASSPQGENSPLHF.

This chain links TRBV6-1 with TRBJ2-1, with 7 bases that match TRBD2. V shed 3 bases and J 8 bases; nucleotides not matched to a gene: 7. Germline V gives CDR1 MNHNS, CDR2 SASEGT. The CDR3 is made up of 14 amino acids. For the CDR3, the DNA is TGTGCCAGCAGTGATATTGAGGGGAGGGATGAGCAGTTCTTC. It codes for CASSDIEGRDEQFF.

This chain links TRBV30 with TRBJ2-2, with a tentative D call TRBD2 (5 bases). The CDR3 contains 13 residues. V lost 0 bases, J lost 6 bases, and 8 bases lay in between. Germline V gene lookup returns CDR1 GTSNPN and CDR2 SVGIG (reference sequence). CDR3 region: CAWSVGGPGELFF. In DNA, the CDR3 is TGTGCCTGGAGTGTAGGCGGGCCCGGGGAGCTGTTTTTT.

The V gene is TRBV4-3, the J gene TRBJ2-2; 7 nucleotides match TRBD1. V gave up 4 bases and J gave up 7 bases; unmatched junction bases: 12. CDR3 size: 16 residues. Per germline, CDR1 LGHNA and CDR2 YSLEER. CDR3 protein: CASSPSPDRADGELFF. CDR3 DNA sequence: TGCGCCAGCAGCCCGTCCCCCGACAGGGCCGACGGGGAGCTGTTTTTT.

The chain joins TRBV2 to TRBJ2-7; TRBD2 is a possible D gene (6 bases). The germline CDR1 and CDR2 sequences are SNHLY and FYNNEI. The CDR3 loop spans 11 amino acids. V was clipped by 3 bases and J by 9 bases, with 9 bases between them. The CDR3 sequence: CASSEASVQYF. Written as DNA, the CDR3 is TGTGCCAGCAGTGAGGCTAGCGTGCAGTACTTC.

This clone was seen just once. The chain combines TRBV19 with TRBJ1-6; tentative D call: TRBD1 (5 bases). Trimming stripped 3 bases from V and 1 base from J, with 10 bases between. The CDR3 runs to 16 residues. Germline V lookup: CDR1 LNHDA, CDR2 SQIVND (reference sequence). The CDR3 DNA reads as TGTGCCAGTAGTATCCAACAGGCATCCTATAATTCACCCCTCCACTTT. This translates into CASSIQQASYNSPLHF.

Ten or more counts support this clone. This chain connects TRBV4-2 to TRBJ2-7, with 11 bases fitting TRBD2. Germline-derived CDR1 and CDR2 are LGHNA and YNFKEQ. V gave up 0 bases and J gave up 0 bases; unmatched junction bases: 1. This CDR3 has 16 residues. The CDR3 coding sequence is TGTGCCAGCAGCCAAGATGGGACTAGCGGCTCCTACGAGCAGTACTTC. Translation: CASSQDGTSGSYEQYF.

The rearrangement uses TRBV6-6 and TRBJ1-5, with 8 positions matching TRBD1. CDR3 length equals 14 residues. Germline CDR1 reads MNHNY; CDR2 reads SVGAGI (reference sequence). Trimming at V came to 4 bases and at J to 6 bases, leaving 5 bases not matched to a gene. CDR3 sequence reads: CASSSPGQGQPQHF. The CDR3 DNA reads TGTGCCAGCAGTTCGCCAGGACAGGGTCAGCCCCAGCATTTT.

The gene calls are TRBV18 and TRBJ2-7, with 9 bases matching TRBD1. Trimming cost V 5 bases and J 1 base; bases outside gene matches: 6. The germline V gene has CDR1 KGHSH and CDR2 LQKENI. CDR3 length: 15 residues. The CDR3 DNA is TGTGCCAGCTCAAACCCCGGGACAGGGTCCTACGAGCAGTACTTC. Protein: CASSNPGTGSYEQYF. Drawing the rest from reference TRBV18 and TRBJ2-7, the complete variable domain is NAGVMQNPRHLVRRRGQEARLRCSPMKGHSHVYWYRQLPEEGLKFMVYLQKENIIDESGMPKERFSAEFPKEGPSILRIQQVVRGDSAAYFCASSNPGTGSYEQYFGPGTRLTVT.

The chain uses TRBV4-1 and TRBJ2-2; no clear D. The CDR3 length is 13 residues. The V end lost 6 bases, the J end lost 0 bases, and 5 bases lay between the germline ends. Per germline, CDR1 MGHRA and CDR2 YSYEKL. CDR3 residues: CASSESNTGELFF. The CDR3 DNA reads TGCGCCAGCAGTGAGTCGAACACCGGGGAGCTGTTTTTT.

CDR3 region: CASSQSGGGDTGELFF. CDR3 sequence (DNA): TGCGCCAGCAGCCAATCTGGGGGGGGAGACACCGGGGAGCTGTTTTTT. The chain carries TRBV4-3 and TRBJ2-2; 7 bases agree with TRBD2. V lost 2 bases and J lost 3; bases outside the gene matches: 6. Germline CDR1 LGHNA, CDR2 YSLEER. The length of the CDR3 is 16 residues.

This rearrangement joins TRBV5-1 to TRBJ2-7; 12 positions agree with TRBD2. The CDR3 is 17 amino acids. The V and J ends lost 3 bases and 3 bases, in that order; junction bases with no gene match: 10. Germline V gene data show CDR1 as SGHRS and CDR2 as YFSETQ. The CDR3, as DNA: TGCGCCAGCAGCTACACGACTAGCGGGGGTCGCTTCTACGAGCAGTACTTC. It translates to CASSYTTSGGRFYEQYF.

The V and J genes are TRBV25-1 and TRBJ2-1, with a possible D match to TRBD1 (6 bases). V shed 3 bases and J shed 9 bases, with 15 bases lying between them. This CDR3 has 14 residues. Germline V gene sequence: CDR1 MGHDK, CDR2 SYGVNS. CDR3 sequence reads: CASSEFGGSGEQFF. The CDR3 bases are TGTGCCAGCAGTGAGTTTGGGGGCTCGGGTGAGCAGTTCTTC.

The chain recombines TRBV7-6 with TRBJ2-7, with D maybe TRBD2 (5 bases). CDR1 SGHVS and CDR2 FNYEAQ come from the germline V gene. V lost 4 bases, J lost 0 bases, and 7 bases lay in between. This CDR3 has 13 amino acids. CDR3 amino acids: CASSSGSSYEQYF. CDR3 in DNA: TGTGCCAGCAGCTCGGGGAGCTCCTACGAGCAGTACTTC.

The chain carries TRBV10-1 and TRBJ1-1; TRBD1 is a possible D gene (5 bases). Germline-derived CDR1 and CDR2 are WNHNN and SYGVQD (reference sequence). V shed 8 bases and J shed 7 bases, with 20 bases lying between them. The CDR3 is 14 amino acids. This CDR3 reads CASSRSLFDSEAFF. For the CDR3, the DNA is TGCGCCAGCTCAAGGTCCCTCTTCGACAGTGAAGCTTTCTTT.

The chain joins TRBV4-1 to TRBJ2-2; TRBD1 agrees at 8 bases. The CDR3 runs to 15 residues. Trimming took 3 bases from V and 1 from J; bases not matched to a gene: 1. Per the germline V gene, CDR1 is MGHRA and CDR2 is YSYEKL. This chain's CDR3 is CASSQGTGNTGELFF. CDR3 sequence (DNA): TGCGCCAGCAGCCAGGGGACAGGGAACACCGGGGAGCTGTTTTTT.